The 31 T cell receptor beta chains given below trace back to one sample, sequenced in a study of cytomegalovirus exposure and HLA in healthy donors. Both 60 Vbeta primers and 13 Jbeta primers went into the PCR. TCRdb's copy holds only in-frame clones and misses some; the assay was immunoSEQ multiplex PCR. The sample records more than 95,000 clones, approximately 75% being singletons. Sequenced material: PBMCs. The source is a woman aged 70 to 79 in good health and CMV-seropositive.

CDR3 bases: TGCGCCAGCAGCTTTGGGGCAGGGGGCGAGAGAAATTCACCCCTCCACTTT. Protein sequence: CASSFGAGGERNSPLHF. The chain recombines TRBV5-1 with TRBJ1-6; 8 bases map to TRBD1. Trimming at V came to 2 bases and at J to 7 bases, leaving 11 bases not matched to a gene. CDR1 and CDR2 (germline): SGHRS, YFSETQ. The CDR3 length is 17 residues.

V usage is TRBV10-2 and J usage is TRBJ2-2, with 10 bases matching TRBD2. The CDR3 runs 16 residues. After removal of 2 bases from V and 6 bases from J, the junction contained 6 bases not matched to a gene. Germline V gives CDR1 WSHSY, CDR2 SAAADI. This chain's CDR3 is CASSEASGRGAGELFF. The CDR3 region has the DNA TGCGCCAGCAGTGAGGCTAGCGGGAGAGGGGCCGGGGAGCTGTTTTTT.

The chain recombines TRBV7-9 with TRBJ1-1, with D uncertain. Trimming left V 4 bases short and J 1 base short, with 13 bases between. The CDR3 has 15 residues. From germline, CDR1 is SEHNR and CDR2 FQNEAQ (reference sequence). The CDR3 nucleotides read TGTGCCAGCAGCTCCCCCCGAAACACGAACACTGAAGCTTTCTTT. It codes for CASSSPRNTNTEAFF. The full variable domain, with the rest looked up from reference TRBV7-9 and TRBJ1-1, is DTGVSQNPRHKITKRGQNVTFRCDPISEHNRLYWYRQTLGQGPEFLTYFQNEAQLEKSRLLSDRFSAERPKGSFSTLEIQRTEQGDSAMYLCASSSPRNTNTEAFFGQGTRLTVV.

CDR3 loop: CASRIVSGGWTGELFF. CDR3 sequence (DNA): TGTGCCAGCAGAATCGTCTCGGGGGGTTGGACCGGGGAGCTGTTTTTT. The chain carries TRBV28 and TRBJ2-2, with 7 bases aligning to TRBD2. The germline CDR1 and CDR2 sequences are MDHEN and SYDVKM. CDR3 size: 16 residues. After removal of 6 bases from V and 5 bases from J, the junction contained 12 bases not matched to a gene.

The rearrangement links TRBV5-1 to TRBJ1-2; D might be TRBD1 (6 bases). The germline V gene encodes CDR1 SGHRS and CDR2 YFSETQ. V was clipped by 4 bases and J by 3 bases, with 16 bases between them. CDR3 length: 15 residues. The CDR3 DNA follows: TGCGCCAGCAGCCTTGCCGGGGGGCTTGACTATGGCTACACCTTC. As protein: CASSLAGGLDYGYTF.

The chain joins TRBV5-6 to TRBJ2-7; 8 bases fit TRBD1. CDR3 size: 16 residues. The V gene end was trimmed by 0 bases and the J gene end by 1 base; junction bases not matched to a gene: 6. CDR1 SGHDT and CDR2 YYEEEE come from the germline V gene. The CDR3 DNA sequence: TGTGCCAGCAGCTTGGTTGCGGGACAGGCGTCCTACGAGCAGTACTTC. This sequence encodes CASSLVAGQASYEQYF.

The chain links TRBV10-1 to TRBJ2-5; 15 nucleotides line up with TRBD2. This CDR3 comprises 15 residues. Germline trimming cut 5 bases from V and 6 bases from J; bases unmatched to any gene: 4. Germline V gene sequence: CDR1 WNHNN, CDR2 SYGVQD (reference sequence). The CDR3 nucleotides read TGCGCCAGCAGTCCGGGACTAGCGGGAGGAAAGACCCAGTACTTC. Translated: CASSPGLAGGKTQYF.

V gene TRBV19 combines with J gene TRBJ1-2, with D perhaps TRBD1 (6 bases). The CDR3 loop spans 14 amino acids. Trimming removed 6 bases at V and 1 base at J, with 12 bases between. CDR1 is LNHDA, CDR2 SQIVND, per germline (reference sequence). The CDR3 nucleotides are TGTGCCAGTAGGCGGACAGATGATAACTATGGCTACACCTTC. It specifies CASRRTDDNYGYTF.

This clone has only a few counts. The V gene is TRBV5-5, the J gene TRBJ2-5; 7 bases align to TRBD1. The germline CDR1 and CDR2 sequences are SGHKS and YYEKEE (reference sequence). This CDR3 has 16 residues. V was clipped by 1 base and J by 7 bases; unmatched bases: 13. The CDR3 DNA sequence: TGTGCCAGCAGCTTGTCCCGGGACAGTTCCGGCGGGACCCAGTACTTC. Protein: CASSLSRDSSGGTQYF.

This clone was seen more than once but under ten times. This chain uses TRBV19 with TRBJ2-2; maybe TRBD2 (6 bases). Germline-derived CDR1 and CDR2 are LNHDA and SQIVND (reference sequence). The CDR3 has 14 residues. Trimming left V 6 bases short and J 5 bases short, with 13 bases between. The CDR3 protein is CASSYLASTGELFF. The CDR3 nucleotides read TGTGCCAGTAGCTACCTAGCGTCAACCGGGGAGCTGTTTTTT.

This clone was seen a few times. The CDR3 reads CASSQDGGRSSYEQYF. The DNA of the CDR3 is TGCGCCAGCAGCCAAGATGGCGGGAGGAGCTCCTACGAGCAGTACTTC. The genes are TRBV4-1 and TRBJ2-7; TRBD2 aligns across 8 bases. Germline V CDR1 and CDR2: MGHRA, YSYEKL. J gave up 0 bases and V 0 bases, and 4 bases lay outside the gene matches. This CDR3 is 16 amino acids long.

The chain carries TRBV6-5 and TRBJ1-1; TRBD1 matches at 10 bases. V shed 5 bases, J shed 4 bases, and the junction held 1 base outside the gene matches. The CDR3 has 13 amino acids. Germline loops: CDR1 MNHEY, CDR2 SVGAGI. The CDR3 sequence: CASSRTGGTEAFF. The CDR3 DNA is TGTGCCAGCAGTAGGACAGGGGGCACTGAAGCTTTCTTT.

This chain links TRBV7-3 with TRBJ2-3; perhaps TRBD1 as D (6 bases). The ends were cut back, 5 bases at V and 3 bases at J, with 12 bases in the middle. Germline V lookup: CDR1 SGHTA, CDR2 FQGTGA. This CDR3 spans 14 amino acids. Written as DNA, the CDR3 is TGTGCCAGCAGCCCTAGAGGGGGTACAGATACGCAGTATTTT. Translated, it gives CASSPRGGTDTQYF.

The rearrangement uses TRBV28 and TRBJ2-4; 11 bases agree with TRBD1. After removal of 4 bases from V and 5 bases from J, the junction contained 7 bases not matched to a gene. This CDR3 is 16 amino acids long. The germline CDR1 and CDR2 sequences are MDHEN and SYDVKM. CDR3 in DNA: TGTGCCAGCAGTTCCTGGACAGGGGGCGCGGAAAACATTCAGTACTTC. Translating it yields CASSSWTGGAENIQYF. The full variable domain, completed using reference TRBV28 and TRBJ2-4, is DVKVTQSSRYLVKRTGEKVFLECVQDMDHENMFWYRQDPGLGLRLIYFSYDVKMKEKGDIPEGYSVSREKKERFSLILESASTNQTSMYLCASSSWTGGAENIQYFGAGTRLSVL.

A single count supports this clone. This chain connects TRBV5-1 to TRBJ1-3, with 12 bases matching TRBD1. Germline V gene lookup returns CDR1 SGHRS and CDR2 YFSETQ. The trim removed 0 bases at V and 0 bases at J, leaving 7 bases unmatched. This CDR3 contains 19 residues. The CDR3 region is CASSLVGQGAPRSGNTIYF. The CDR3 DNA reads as TGCGCCAGCAGCTTGGTGGGACAGGGGGCCCCCCGCTCTGGAAACACCATATATTTT.

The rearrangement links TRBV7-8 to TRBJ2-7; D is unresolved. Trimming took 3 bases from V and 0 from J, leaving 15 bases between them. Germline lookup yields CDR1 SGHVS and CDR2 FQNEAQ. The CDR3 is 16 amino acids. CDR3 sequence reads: CASSFRVGKSSYEQYF. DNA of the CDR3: TGTGCCAGCAGCTTCCGGGTCGGCAAAAGCTCCTACGAGCAGTACTTC. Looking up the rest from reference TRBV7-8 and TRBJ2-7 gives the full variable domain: GAGVSQSPRYKVAKRGQDVALRCDPISGHVSLFWYQQALGQGPEFLTYFQNEAQLDKSGLPSDRFFAERPEGSVSTLKIQRTQQEDSAVYLCASSFRVGKSSYEQYFGPGTRLTVT.

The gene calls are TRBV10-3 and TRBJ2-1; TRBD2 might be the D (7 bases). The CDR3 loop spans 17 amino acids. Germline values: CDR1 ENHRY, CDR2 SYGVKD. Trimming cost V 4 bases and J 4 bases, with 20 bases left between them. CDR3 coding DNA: TGTGCCATCAGTGCTTCGGCGAGGCGGGGGCTTTACAATGAGCAGTTCTTC. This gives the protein CAISASARRGLYNEQFF.

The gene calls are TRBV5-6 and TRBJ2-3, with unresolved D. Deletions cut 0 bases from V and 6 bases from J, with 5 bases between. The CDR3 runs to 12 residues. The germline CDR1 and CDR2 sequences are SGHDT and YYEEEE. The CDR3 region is CASSLARDTQYF. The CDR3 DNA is TGTGCCAGCAGCTTGGCGAGGGATACGCAGTATTTT.

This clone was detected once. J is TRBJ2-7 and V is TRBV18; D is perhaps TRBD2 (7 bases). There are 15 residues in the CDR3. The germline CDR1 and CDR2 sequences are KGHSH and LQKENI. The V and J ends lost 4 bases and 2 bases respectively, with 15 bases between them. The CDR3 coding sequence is TGTGCCAGCTCACATGGGGGGGCGCGGACCTACGAGCAGTACTTC. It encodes CASSHGGARTYEQYF. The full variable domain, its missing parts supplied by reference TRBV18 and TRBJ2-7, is NAGVMQNPRHLVRRRGQEARLRCSPMKGHSHVYWYRQLPEEGLKFMVYLQKENIIDESGMPKERFSAEFPKEGPSILRIQQVVRGDSAAYFCASSHGGARTYEQYFGPGTRLTVT.

In nucleotides, the CDR3 is TGTGCCAGCAGAAGTTCGAGGAACACTGAAGCTTTCTTT. It codes for CASRSSRNTEAFF. The gene calls are TRBV6-5 and TRBJ1-1; D unclear. The germline V gene has CDR1 MNHEY and CDR2 SVGAGI. The CDR3 sequence is 13 residues long. Trimming left V 6 bases short and J 1 base short, with 9 bases between.

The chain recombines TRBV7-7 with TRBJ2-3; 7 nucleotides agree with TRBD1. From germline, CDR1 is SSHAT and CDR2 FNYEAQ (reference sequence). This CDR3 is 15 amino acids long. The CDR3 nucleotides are TGTGCTAACAAACGAGGACAGGCCAGCACAGATACGCAGTATTTT. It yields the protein CANKRGQASTDTQYF.

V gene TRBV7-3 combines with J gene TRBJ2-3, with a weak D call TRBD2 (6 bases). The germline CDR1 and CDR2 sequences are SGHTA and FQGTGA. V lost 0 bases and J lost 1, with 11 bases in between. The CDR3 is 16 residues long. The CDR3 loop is CASSLTGGPGTDTQYF. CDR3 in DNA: TGTGCCAGCAGCTTAACCGGGGGTCCGGGCACAGATACGCAGTATTTT.

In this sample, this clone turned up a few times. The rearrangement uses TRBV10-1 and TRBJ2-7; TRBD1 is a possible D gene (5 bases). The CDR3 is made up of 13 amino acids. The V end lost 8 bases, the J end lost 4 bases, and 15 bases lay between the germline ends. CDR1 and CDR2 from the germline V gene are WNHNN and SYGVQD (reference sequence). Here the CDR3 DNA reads TGCGCCAGCTTGTTGGACAATAGGTACGAGCAGTACTTC. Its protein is CASLLDNRYEQYF.

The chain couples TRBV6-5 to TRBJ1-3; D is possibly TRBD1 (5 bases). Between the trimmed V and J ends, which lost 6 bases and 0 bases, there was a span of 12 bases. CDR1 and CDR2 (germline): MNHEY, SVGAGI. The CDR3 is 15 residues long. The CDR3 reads CASRAQAASGNTIYF. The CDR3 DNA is TGTGCCAGCAGAGCACAGGCCGCCTCTGGAAACACCATATATTTT.

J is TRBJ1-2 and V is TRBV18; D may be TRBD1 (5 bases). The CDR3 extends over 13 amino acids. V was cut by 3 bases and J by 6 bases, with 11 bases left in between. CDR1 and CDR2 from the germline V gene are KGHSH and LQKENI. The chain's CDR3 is CASSPPDINGYTF. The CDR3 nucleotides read TGTGCCAGCTCACCTCCGGACATTAATGGCTACACCTTC.

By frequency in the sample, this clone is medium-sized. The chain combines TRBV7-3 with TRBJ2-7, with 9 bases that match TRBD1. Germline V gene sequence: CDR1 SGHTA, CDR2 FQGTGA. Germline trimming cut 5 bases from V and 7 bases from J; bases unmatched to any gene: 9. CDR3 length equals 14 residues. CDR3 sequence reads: CASSGEGQGGEQYF. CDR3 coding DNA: TGTGCCAGCAGCGGAGAGGGACAGGGAGGTGAGCAGTACTTC.

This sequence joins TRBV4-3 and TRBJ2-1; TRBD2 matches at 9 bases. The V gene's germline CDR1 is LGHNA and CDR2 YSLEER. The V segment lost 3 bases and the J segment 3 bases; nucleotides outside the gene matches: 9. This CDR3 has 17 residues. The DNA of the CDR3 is TGCGCCAGCAGCCAGGTCCCTAGCGGGGACCTCTACAATGAGCAGTTCTTC. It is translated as CASSQVPSGDLYNEQFF.

CDR3 protein: CASSLGQGYTQYF. DNA for the CDR3: TGTGCCAGCAGCTTAGGACAGGGGTATACGCAGTATTTT. V usage is TRBV7-2 and J usage is TRBJ2-3; 8 bases agree with TRBD1. From germline, CDR1 is SGHTA and CDR2 FQGNSA. Trimming removed 1 base from V and 7 bases from J; junction bases left unmatched: 1. The CDR3 totals 13 residues.

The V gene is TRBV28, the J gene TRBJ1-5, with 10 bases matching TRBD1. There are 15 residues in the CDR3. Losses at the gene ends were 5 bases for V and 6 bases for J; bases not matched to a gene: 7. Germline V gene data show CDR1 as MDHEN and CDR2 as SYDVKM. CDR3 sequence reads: CASSPDRGRIQPQHF. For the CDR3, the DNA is TGTGCCAGCAGTCCCGACAGGGGGCGGATTCAGCCCCAGCATTTT.

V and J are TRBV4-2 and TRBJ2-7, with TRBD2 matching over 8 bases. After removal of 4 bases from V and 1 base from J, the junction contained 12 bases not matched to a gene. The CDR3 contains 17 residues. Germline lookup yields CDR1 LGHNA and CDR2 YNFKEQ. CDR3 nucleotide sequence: TGTGCCAGCAGCCCCCCCCCGGGTAGCGGGAATTCCTACGAGCAGTACTTC. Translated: CASSPPPGSGNSYEQYF.

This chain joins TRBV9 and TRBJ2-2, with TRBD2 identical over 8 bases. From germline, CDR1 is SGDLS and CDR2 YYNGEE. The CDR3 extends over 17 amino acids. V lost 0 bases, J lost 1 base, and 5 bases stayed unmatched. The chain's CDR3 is CASSVAHRGGNTGELFF. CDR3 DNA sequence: TGTGCCAGCAGCGTAGCTCACCGGGGGGGGAACACCGGGGAGCTGTTTTTT.